These 15 T cell receptor beta chains were all obtained from the same sample, sequenced in a study of blood T cells in healthy people across ages. A second roughly 6 to 11 cycle PCR used barcoded and J-beta primers. TCRdb itself ran the 5' RACE reads through MiXCR, one entry per CDR3 protein. Among under 850,000 distinct CDR3 sequences listed, 36% were seen once. The material sequenced was blood. The receptors come from a man between 18 and 35 years old in good health.

This clonotype was detected only a few times. The gene calls are TRBV6-5 and TRBJ1-5; possible D gene TRBD1, 6 bases. V shed 0 bases and J shed 0 bases, with 18 bases lying between them. CDR1 is MNHEY and CDR2 is SVGAGI in the germline V gene. There are 19 residues in the CDR3. The CDR3 here is CASSYSEGQPNYSNQPQHF. The CDR3, as DNA: TGTGCCAGCAGTTACTCGGAGGGACAACCCAACTATAGCAATCAGCCCCAGCATTTT.

CDR3 DNA: TGCAGCGTTGAAGATCTTGGCACAGGGAACACCGGGGAGCTGTTTTTT. Protein sequence: CSVEDLGTGNTGELFF. The chain is built from TRBV29-1 and TRBJ2-2; weak D call: TRBD1 (5 bases). V was trimmed by 0 bases and J by 1 base, leaving 12 bases between them. This CDR3 has 16 amino acids. Germline CDR1 reads SQVTM; CDR2 reads ANQGSEA.

The table lists this clonotype with a few counts. The V gene is TRBV5-1, the J gene TRBJ2-7; either TRBD1 or TRBD2 may supply D (6 bases each). The DNA end is more similar to TRBJ2-5, so the J call may be wrong. This CDR3 spans 14 amino acids. Germline V gene lookup returns CDR1 SGHRS and CDR2 YFSETQ. The CDR3 reads CASSLMGGTETQYF. The CDR3 region has the DNA TGCGCCAGCAGCTTGATGGGGGGCACGGAGACCCAGTACTTC.

The chain uses TRBV20-1 and TRBJ2-5, with TRBD2 matching over 9 bases. The V gene's germline CDR1 is DFQATT and CDR2 SNEGSKA (reference sequence). The V and J ends lost 6 bases and 5 bases, in that order; junction bases with no gene match: 7. The CDR3 covers 13 residues. The CDR3 is CSARAGGRETQYF. The CDR3 coding sequence is TGCAGTGCGCGAGCGGGGGGCCGGGAGACCCAGTACTTC.

This chain uses TRBV20-1 with TRBJ1-4, with D unclear. Germline V CDR1 and CDR2: DFQATT, SNEGSKA (reference sequence). Trimming shortened V by 1 base and J by 0 bases, and 36 bases separated the two germline ends. CDR3 length: 24 residues. CDR3 in DNA: TGCAGTGCTAGAGCCCCGGGAAGTACTAGGCAGGCTGGAAGAACCCTTGCAACTAATGAAAAACTGTTTTTT. Translating it yields CSARAPGSTRQAGRTLATNEKLFF.

This clonotype came up many times. The V and J genes are TRBV12-3 or TRBV12-4 and TRBJ1-4; D is possibly TRBD1 (6 bases). Trimming cost V 4 bases and J 8 bases, with 14 bases left between them. The CDR3 has 14 amino acids. CDR3 bases: TGTGCCAGCAGTTGGAGCAGGGGCCGGGAAAAACTGTTTTTT. The encoded protein is CASSWSRGREKLFF.

The chain is built from TRBV9 and TRBJ1-2; 7 nucleotides align to TRBD1. The germline CDR1 and CDR2 sequences are SGDLS and YYNGEE. This CDR3 is built from 13 residues. Trimming at V came to 4 bases and at J to 8 bases, leaving 8 bases not matched to a gene. The CDR3: CASSSTGEWGYTF. In DNA form, the CDR3 reads TGTGCCAGCAGCTCCACAGGGGAGTGGGGCTACACCTTC.

This clonotype was counted many times. The CDR3 DNA is TGTGCCAGCATTCCAACAGTGGAATCGGGAGAAAAACTGTTTTTT. Protein sequence: CASIPTVESGEKLFF. The chain combines TRBV6-5 with TRBJ1-4; no clear D. CDR3 size: 15 residues. Trimming stripped 7 bases from V and 8 bases from J, with 20 bases between. Germline V CDR1 and CDR2: MNHEY, SVGAGI.

Remarks on this clonotype: A much more abundant neighbour one base away suggests this may be a read error. The chain links TRBV25-1 to TRBJ2-1; D not resolved. The germline V and J ends were trimmed by 8 bases and 6 bases, with 14 bases remaining between them. This CDR3 has 13 residues. Germline CDR1 and CDR2: MGHDK and SYGVNS. Here the CDR3 reads CASPRLGFNEQFF. CDR3 sequence (DNA): TGTGCCAGCCCTCGCCTTGGGTTCAATGAGCAGTTCTTC.

The rearrangement links TRBV11-2 to TRBJ1-6; perhaps TRBD1 as D (6 bases). Germline V gene data show CDR1 as SGHAT and CDR2 as FQNNGV. The CDR3 totals 15 residues. V lost 0 bases, J lost 8 bases, and 11 bases lay in between. The CDR3 region has the DNA TGTGCCAGCAGCTTAGAGGGGGGCTTCGATTCACCCCTCCACTTT. Its translation is CASSLEGGFDSPLHF.

The chain couples TRBV20-1 to TRBJ1-4, with D unclear. This CDR3 has 14 residues. In germline, CDR1 is DFQATT, CDR2 SNEGSKA (reference sequence). Trimming stripped 3 bases from V and 0 bases from J, with 8 bases between. The CDR3 DNA sequence: TGCAGTGCTAGGGAAGAAGCAACTAATGAAAAACTGTTTTTT. It specifies CSAREEATNEKLFF.

This clonotype has at least ten counts. The chain links TRBV4-3 to TRBJ2-5; D may correspond to TRBD1 or TRBD2 (5 bases each). Germline CDR1 reads LGHNA; CDR2 reads YSLEER. The CDR3 runs to 15 residues. The V end was cut by 1 base, the J end by 3 bases, with 12 bases between. The CDR3 DNA follows: TGCGCCAGCAGCCAAGGCGCGAGGGGCAAAGAGACCCAGTACTTC. Amino acids: CASSQGARGKETQYF.

This chain uses TRBV27 with TRBJ2-4, with 8 bases fitting TRBD2. Gene TRBJ2-7 matches the end of the DNA better, so the J call may be wrong. Germline CDR1 MNHEY, CDR2 SMNVEV (reference sequence). The CDR3 is 15 amino acids. The CDR3 spells CASTIREGTNYEQYF. The CDR3 nucleotides read TGTGCCAGCACCATACGGGAGGGAACAAATTACGAGCAGTACTTC.

This clonotype showed up just a few times. J is TRBJ2-7 and V is TRBV7-9, with D possibly TRBD1 on 5 matching bases. Germline CDR1 SEHNR, CDR2 FQNEAQ (reference sequence). CDR3 size: 15 residues. V dropped 5 bases and J dropped 2 bases, with 16 bases sitting between them. The DNA for the CDR3 is TGTGCCAGCAGCCCTAAAATCGGCAGGGCCTACGAGCAGTACTTC. It specifies CASSPKIGRAYEQYF. The full variable domain, its missing parts supplied by reference TRBV7-9 and TRBJ2-7, is DTGVSQNPRHKITKRGQNVTFRCDPISEHNRLYWYRQTLGQGPEFLTYFQNEAQLEKSRLLSDRFSAERPKGSFSTLEIQRTEQGDSAMYLCASSPKIGRAYEQYFGPGTRLTVT.

This clonotype was observed a handful of times. This chain joins TRBV7-9 and TRBJ1-1; TRBD1 is a possible D gene (6 bases). V dropped 4 bases and J dropped 1 base, with 16 bases sitting between them. The CDR3 runs 16 residues. CDR1 is SEHNR, CDR2 FQNEAQ, per germline (reference sequence). CDR3 DNA sequence: TGTGCCAGCAGCTCCCTCAAAGACAGGCCGAACACTGAAGCTTTCTTT. Its protein is CASSSLKDRPNTEAFF. Based on the CDR3 plus reference TRBV7-9 and TRBJ1-1, the full variable domain is DTGVSQNPRHKITKRGQNVTFRCDPISEHNRLYWYRQTLGQGPEFLTYFQNEAQLEKSRLLSDRFSAERPKGSFSTLEIQRTEQGDSAMYLCASSSLKDRPNTEAFFGQGTRLTVV.